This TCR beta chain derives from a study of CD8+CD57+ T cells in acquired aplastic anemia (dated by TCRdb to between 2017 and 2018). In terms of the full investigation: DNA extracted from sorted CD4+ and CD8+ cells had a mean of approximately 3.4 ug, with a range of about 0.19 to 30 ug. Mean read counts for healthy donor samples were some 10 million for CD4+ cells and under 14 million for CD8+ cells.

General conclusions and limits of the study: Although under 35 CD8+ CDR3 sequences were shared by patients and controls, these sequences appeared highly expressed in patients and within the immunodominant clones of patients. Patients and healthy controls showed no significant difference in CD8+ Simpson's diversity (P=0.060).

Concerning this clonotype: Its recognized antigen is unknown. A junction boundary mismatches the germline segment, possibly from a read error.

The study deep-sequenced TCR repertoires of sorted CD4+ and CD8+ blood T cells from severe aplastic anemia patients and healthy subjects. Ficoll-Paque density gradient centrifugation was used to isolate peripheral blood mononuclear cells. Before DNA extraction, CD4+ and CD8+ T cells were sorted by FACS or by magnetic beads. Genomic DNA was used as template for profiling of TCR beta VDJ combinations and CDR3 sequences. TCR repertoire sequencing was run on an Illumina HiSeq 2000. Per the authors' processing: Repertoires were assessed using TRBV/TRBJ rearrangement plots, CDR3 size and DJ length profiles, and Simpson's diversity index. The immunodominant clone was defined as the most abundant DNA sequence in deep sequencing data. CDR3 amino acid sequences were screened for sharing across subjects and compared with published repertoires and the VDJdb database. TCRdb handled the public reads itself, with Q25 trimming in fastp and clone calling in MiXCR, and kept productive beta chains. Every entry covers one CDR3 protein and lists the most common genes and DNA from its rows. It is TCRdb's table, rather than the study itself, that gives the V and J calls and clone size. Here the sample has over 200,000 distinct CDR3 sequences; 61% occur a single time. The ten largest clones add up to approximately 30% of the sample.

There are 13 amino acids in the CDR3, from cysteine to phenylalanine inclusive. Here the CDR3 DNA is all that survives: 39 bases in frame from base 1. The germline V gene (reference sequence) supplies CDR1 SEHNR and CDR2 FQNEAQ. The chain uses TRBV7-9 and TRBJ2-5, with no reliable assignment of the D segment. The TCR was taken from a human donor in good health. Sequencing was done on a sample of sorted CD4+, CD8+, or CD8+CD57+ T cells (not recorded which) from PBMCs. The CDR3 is CASSRQRQETQCF. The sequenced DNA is TGTGCCAGCAGTAGACAAAGACAAGAGACCCAGTGCTTC.